The sequence of this TCR beta chain was determined in a study of shared clonotypes between healthy human individuals. Broader study findings: Rarefaction exposed incomplete sorted-subset sequencing despite large depth. Clonotypes shared by all four donors outscored non-shared clonotypes in generation probability.

The CDR3 totals 13 residues. The germline V gene encodes CDR1 MDHEN and CDR2 SYDVKM. V lost 3 bases to trimming and J lost 4 bases, with 8 bases between them. This clone was recorded once. Its antigen is undetermined. Sequenced by immunoSEQ multiplex PCR; TCRdb stores in-frame clones only, minus some. The table records around 1.6 million clones, 95% to 99% of them present only once. The V gene is TRBV28, the J gene TRBJ2-3, with no clear D. Sequencing used naive CD4+ T cells sorted from blood. Subset here: CD45RA+ positively selected. The TCR was taken from a man aged 25 to 40 in good health. The CDR3 loop is CASSLRSPDTQYF. CDR3 nucleotides: TGTGCCAGCAGTTTGAGGTCCCCAGATACGCAGTATTTT.